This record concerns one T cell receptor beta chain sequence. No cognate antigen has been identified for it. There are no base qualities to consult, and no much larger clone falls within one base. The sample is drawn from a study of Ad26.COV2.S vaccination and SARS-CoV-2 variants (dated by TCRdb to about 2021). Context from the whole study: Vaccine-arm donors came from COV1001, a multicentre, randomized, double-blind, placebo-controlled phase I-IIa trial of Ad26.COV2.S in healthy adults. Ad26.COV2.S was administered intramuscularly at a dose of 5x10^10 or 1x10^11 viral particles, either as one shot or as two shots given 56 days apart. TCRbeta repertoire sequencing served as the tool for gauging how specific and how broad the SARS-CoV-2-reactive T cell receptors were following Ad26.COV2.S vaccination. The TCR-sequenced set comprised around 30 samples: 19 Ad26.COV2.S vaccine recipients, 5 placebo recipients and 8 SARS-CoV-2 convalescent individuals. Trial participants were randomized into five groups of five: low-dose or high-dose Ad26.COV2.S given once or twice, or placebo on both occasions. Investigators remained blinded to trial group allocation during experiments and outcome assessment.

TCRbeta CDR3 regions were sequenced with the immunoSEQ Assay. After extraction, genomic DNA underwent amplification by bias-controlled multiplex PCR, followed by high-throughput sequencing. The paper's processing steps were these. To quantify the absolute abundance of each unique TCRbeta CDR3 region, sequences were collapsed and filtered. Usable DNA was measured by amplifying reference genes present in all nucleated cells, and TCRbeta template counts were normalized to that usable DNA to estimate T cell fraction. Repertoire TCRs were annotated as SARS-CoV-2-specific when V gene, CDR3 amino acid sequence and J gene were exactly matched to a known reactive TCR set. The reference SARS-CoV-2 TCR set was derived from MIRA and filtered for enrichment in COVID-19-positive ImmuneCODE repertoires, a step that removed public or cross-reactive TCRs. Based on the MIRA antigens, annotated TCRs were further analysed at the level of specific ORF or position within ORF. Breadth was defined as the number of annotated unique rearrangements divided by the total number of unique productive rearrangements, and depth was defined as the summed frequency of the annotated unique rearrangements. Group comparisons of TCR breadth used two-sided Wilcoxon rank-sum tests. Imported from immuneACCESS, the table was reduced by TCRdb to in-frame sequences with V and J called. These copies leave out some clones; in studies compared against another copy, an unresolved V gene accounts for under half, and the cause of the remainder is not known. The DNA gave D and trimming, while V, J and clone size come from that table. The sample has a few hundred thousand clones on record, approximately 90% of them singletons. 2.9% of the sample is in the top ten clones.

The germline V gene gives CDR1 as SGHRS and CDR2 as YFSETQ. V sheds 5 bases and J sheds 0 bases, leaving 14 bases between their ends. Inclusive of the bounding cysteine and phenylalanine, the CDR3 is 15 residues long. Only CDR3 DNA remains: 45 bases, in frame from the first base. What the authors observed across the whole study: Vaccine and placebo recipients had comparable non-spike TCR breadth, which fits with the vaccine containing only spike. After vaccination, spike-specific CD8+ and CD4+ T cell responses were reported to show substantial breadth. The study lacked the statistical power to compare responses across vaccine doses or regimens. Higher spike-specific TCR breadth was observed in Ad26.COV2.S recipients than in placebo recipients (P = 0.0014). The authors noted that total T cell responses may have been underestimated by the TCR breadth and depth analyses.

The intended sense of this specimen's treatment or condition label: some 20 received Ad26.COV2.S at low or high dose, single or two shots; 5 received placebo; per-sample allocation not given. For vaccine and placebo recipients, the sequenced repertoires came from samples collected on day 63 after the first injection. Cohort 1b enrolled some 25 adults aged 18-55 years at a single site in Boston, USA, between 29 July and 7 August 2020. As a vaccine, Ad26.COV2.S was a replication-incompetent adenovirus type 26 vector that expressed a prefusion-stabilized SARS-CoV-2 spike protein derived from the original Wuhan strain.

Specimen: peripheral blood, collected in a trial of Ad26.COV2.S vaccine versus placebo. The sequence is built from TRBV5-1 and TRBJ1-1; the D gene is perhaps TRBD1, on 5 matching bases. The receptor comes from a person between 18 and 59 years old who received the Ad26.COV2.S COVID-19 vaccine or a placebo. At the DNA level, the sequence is TGCGCCAGCAGTCGGGCCGGGGGGATGAACACTGAAGCTTTCTTT. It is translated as CASSRAGGMNTEAFF.